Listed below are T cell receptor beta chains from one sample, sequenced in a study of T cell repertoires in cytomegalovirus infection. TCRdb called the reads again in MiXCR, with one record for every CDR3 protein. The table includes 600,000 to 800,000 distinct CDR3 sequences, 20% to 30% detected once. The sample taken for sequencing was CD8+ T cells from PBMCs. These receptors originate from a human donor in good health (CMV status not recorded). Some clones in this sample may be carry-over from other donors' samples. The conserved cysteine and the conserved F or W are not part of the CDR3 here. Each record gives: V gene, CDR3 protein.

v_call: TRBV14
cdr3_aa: ASSQVGRNLGSPLH

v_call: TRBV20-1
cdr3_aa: SARDPANYGYT

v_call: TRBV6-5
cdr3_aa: ASSYSSGMGLADNEQF

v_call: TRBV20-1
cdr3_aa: SARSDRPENEKLF

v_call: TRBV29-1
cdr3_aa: SVRLGGAEQY

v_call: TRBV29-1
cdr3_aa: SVEDPGQGNIQY

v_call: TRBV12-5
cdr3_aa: ASGFGPTENTGELF

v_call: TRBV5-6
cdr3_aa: ASSKPGRVMYSPLH

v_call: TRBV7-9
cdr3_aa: ASSQTGDYGYT

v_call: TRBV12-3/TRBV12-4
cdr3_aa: ASLQAGVQETQY

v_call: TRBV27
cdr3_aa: ASRPGIGALETQY

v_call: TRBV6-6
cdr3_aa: ASLLAGTDTQY

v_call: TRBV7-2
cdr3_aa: ASSLELGNSPLH

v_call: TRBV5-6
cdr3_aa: ANSPGTGINQPQH

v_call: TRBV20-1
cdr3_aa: SASLNSPLH

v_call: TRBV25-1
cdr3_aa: ASSDYGGEQY

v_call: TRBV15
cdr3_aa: ATRGDRGQNSPLH

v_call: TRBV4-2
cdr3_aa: ASSQEGLLTEAF

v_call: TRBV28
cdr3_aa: ASMCNHPQH

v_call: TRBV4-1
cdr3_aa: ASSQVPGDVGYT

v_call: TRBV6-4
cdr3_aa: ASSDSIWNEQF

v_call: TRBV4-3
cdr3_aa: ASSQVRQVAEETQY

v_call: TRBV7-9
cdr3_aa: ASSSLATGTDTQY

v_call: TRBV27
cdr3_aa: ASSLSGTGVHSGANVLT

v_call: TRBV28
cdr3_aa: ASSYPLRGDEQF

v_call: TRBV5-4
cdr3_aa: ASSLEQGAAEAF

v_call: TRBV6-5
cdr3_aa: ASSYERGGTDTQY

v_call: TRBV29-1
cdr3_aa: SVEAQTRDYGYT

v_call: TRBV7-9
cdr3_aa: ALTAGLAEAF

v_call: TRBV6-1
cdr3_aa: ASSEAVIRVANTGELF

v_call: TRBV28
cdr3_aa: ASRPSTEKGSNQPQH

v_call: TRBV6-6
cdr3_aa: ASSYVWRGRQNQPQH

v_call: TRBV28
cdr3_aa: ASSHDMGQLGMTQY

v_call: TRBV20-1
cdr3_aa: SVPDSYNEQF

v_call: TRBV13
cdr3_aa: ASSPPNGPFERTHNTEAF

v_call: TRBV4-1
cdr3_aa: ASRTRSGGNEQF

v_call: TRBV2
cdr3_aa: ASTERVLAF

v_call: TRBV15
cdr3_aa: ATSRENAINQPQH

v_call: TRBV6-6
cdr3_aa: ASSYSPGLIDEQY

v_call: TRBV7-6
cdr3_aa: ASSQAWGGNTEAF

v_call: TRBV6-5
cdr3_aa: ASRLAYWDTGYRDSGNTIY

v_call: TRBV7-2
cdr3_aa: ASSSTGSTYNEQF

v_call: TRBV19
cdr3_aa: ATPMTGTLGYT

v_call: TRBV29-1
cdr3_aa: SVENGRRADEAF

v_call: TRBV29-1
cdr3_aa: SVGWRGDLTDTQY

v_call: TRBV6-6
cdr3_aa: ASSRPRGDEQF

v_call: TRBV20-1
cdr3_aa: SAPTETNTEAF

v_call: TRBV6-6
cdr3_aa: ASTTGPGGYT

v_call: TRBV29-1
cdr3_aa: SVDAGGGGYT

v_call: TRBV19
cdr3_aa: ASSIPPGVETEAF

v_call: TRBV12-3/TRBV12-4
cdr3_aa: ASSPLAGAIYGYT

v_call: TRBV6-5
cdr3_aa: ASRDGRFYEQY

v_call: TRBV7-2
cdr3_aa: ASIRLDRGHGYT

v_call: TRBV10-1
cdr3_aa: ASGEGSSYNSPLH

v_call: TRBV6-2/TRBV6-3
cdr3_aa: ASSSGGYSPLH

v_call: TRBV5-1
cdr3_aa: ASSWGFGNTEAF

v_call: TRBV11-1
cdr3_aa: ASSLRRGRPDSPLH

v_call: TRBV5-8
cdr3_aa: ASSTRGTYNEQF

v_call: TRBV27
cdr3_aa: ASSSLITSGLYNEQF

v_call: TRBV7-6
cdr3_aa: ASSSTSGVQETQY